This note documents a single T cell receptor beta chain sequence. Antigen unknown. A multiplex PCR was run with 60 Vbeta primers and 13 Jbeta primers. Original handling: Later work found 80 million or so unique TCR beta chains, with approximately 12 million shared. Using immunoSEQ multiplex PCR, the repertoire was profiled, and TCRdb retains in-frame clones only, with some absent. V and J calls and clone size follow that table, whereas D and trimming were derived from the DNA. The data show about 110,000 clones, approximately 80% seen once. The V gene end was trimmed by 5 bases and the J gene end by 0 bases; junction bases not matched to a gene: 7. CDR3 length equals 18 residues. The germline CDR1 and CDR2 sequences are SGHVS and FQNEAQ. This entry belongs to a study of cytomegalovirus exposure and HLA in healthy donors. Study findings and constraints: Analyses of presence and absence presupposed an approximately uniform sequencing depth across donors.

The J gene is TRBJ2-3, the V gene TRBV7-8; 14 bases align to TRBD2. This sequence was found in a man aged 25 to 40 in good health and CMV-seropositive. Sequenced input: PBMCs. CDR3 DNA sequence: TGTGCCAGCAGCCCTGGACTAGCGGGGGGCCGTAGCACAGATACGCAGTATTTT. It encodes CASSPGLAGGRSTDTQYF.